The rows below give T cell receptor beta chains drawn from one sample of a study of T cell clones after liver transplantation. Measured with immunoSEQ multiplex PCR; TCRdb has only the in-frame clones, and not every one. This sample has about 74,000 clones; about 80% occur once, and the top ten carry about 0.6%. Here the sequenced sample was CD4+ T cells from blood, taken before liver transplant. The receptors originated from a human donor who received a liver transplant. The CDR3 runs from the conserved cysteine through the conserved F or W. The D gene is left open where the match is weak. Size is omitted from some rows. Given values are once, few, many or a class for expanded clones.

CDR3nt | CDR3aa | abundance | j_gene | v_gene | d_gene
TGTGCCAGCAGTGTCACAGGGAGCCCTGGAAACACCATATATTTT | CASSVTGSPGNTIYF | . | TRBJ1-3 | TRBV2 | .
TGTGCCAGCAGACTAGCGGGAGCGGCGGATACGCAGTATTTT | CASRLAGAADTQYF | . | TRBJ2-3 | TRBV7-8 | TRBD2
TGTGCCAGCAGTTCCCGACTAGCGGGAGGTGCAGAGACCCAGTACTTC | CASSSRLAGGAETQYF | . | TRBJ2-5 | TRBV27 | TRBD2
TGTGCCAGCAGTGATATCTACGGAACAACTGAGCAGTTCTTC | CASSDIYGTTEQFF | . | TRBJ2-1 | TRBV2 | .
TGTGCCAGCAGGCGAGGTCGGTTCACTGAAGCTTTCTTT | CASRRGRFTEAFF | few | TRBJ1-1 | TRBV28 | .
TGTGCCAGCAGCCCTATAGCGGGGGGCACAGATACGCAGTATTTT | CASSPIAGGTDTQYF | . | TRBJ2-3 | TRBV9 | TRBD2
TGCGCCAGCAGCTCAACGAGCAGGGGAGATGGATATGGCTACACCTTC | CASSSTSRGDGYGYTF | few | TRBJ1-2 | TRBV5-1 | .
TGCGCCAGCAGCCAAGATTACACGGGGACCCAGTACTTC | CASSQDYTGTQYF | . | TRBJ2-5 | TRBV4-3 | .
TGTGCCAGCAGCCTAGGGAGGTCGAGACACGGATCAGCGGGGGAGACCCAGTACTTC | CASSLGRSRHGSAGETQYF | . | TRBJ2-5 | TRBV11-3 | TRBD2
TGCGCCAGCAGCGCAGGGTTATTTACTGAAGCTTTCTTT | CASSAGLFTEAFF | . | TRBJ1-1 | TRBV10-1 | .
TGCAGCGTAGGTCAGGGGGTCGACACTGAAGCTTTCTTT | CSVGQGVDTEAFF | . | TRBJ1-1 | TRBV29-1 | TRBD1
TGTGCCAGCAGTGGGGGCAACTACTTTAGCAATCAGCCCCAGCATTTT | CASSGGNYFSNQPQHF | . | TRBJ1-5 | TRBV2 | .
TGTGCCAGCAGTTCCGGGACGGCCTCCTTCTATGGCTACACCTTC | CASSSGTASFYGYTF | . | TRBJ1-2 | TRBV27 | .
TGTGCCAGCAGCCGATTGACGGGTACTGAAGCTTTCTTT | CASSRLTGTEAFF | once | TRBJ1-1 | TRBV7-2 | .
TGTGCCAGCAGCTTGTTGGGACAGCCTTTCTCCTACGAGCAGTACTTC | CASSLLGQPFSYEQYF | . | TRBJ2-7 | TRBV5-6 | TRBD1
TGTGCCAGCAGCTTTTGGGGGGGCAATCAGCCCCAGCATTTT | CASSFWGGNQPQHF | . | TRBJ1-5 | TRBV5-8 | .
TGTGCCAGCGGGGATAACACCGGGGAGCTGTTTTTT | CASGDNTGELFF | once | TRBJ2-2 | TRBV11-3 | .
TGTGCCAGCAGCTCGAGCCGCGGGGCCCCCTACGAGCAGTACTTC | CASSSSRGAPYEQYF | once | TRBJ2-7 | TRBV7-2 | .
TGCGCCAGCAGCTCAGGGGGAAACTACGAGCAGTACTTC | CASSSGGNYEQYF | . | TRBJ2-7 | TRBV5-1 | TRBD1
TGTGCCAGCAGCTTGGGACTAGCGGGGGGTGATGAGCAGTTCTTC | CASSLGLAGGDEQFF | . | TRBJ2-1 | TRBV5-4 | TRBD2
TGTGCCAGCAGCTTAGACAGGGGTGCGACAGATACGCAGTATTTT | CASSLDRGATDTQYF | . | TRBJ2-3 | TRBV7-2 | TRBD1
TGTGCCAGCAGCTCCCTAAGCCCAAACCTGAAGACCCAGTACTTC | CASSSLSPNLKTQYF | . | TRBJ2-5 | TRBV7-6 | .
TGTGCCAGTACCCGGACACTATACACTGAAGCTTTCTTT | CASTRTLYTEAFF | . | TRBJ1-1 | TRBV19 | .
TGTGCCATCAGTGAAGGAGCGAACACCGGGGAGCTGTTTTTT | CAISEGANTGELFF | few | TRBJ2-2 | TRBV10-3 | .
TGTGCCAGCAGTCGTGACAACAGGGAGCAGTACTTC | CASSRDNREQYF | . | TRBJ2-7 | TRBV27 | .
TGCGCCAGCAGCTCAGGGACAGGGGCAACCTATGGCTACACCTTC | CASSSGTGATYGYTF | . | TRBJ1-2 | TRBV5-1 | TRBD1
TGTGCCAGCAGTCGATTACAGGGCACCACTGAAGCTTTCTTT | CASSRLQGTTEAFF | . | TRBJ1-1 | TRBV28 | .
TGTGCCAGCAGTGAACTGACCGGCATGAGCTCCTACAATGAGCAGTTCTTC | CASSELTGMSSYNEQFF | . | TRBJ2-1 | TRBV6-1 | .
TGCAGCGTTTCGGGGGCGGGAGCCTACAATGAGCAGTTCTTC | CSVSGAGAYNEQFF | . | TRBJ2-1 | TRBV29-1 | .
TGTGCCAGCAGCCGAGGGACTAGCGGGTTTGCATACGAGCAGTACTTC | CASSRGTSGFAYEQYF | . | TRBJ2-7 | TRBV5-6 | TRBD2
TGTGCCAGCAGCTTAGCGTCGGGGGGGCAGCCCGGGGAGACCCAGTACTTC | CASSLASGGQPGETQYF | . | TRBJ2-5 | TRBV7-2 | TRBD2
TGCGCCAGCAGCACCTCAGGGAGGGGGACCGGGGAGCTGTTTTTT | CASSTSGRGTGELFF | . | TRBJ2-2 | TRBV5-1 | .
TGTGCCAGCAGCTTAGGGGTAGCCAAAAACATTCAGTACTTC | CASSLGVAKNIQYF | . | TRBJ2-4 | TRBV5-4 | .